Below are 19 T cell receptor beta chains sequenced from a single sample in a study of control samples from healthy donors and cancer patients. Libraries were prepared by immunoSEQ multiplex PCR; TCRdb keeps only in-frame clonotypes and omits some of them. In the table there are roughly 190,000 clones, roughly nine tenths of which are singletons. Material for sequencing was blood. The source is a man aged 25-40 years in good health.

The V gene is TRBV5-8, the J gene TRBJ2-4, with a possible D match to TRBD1 (6 bases). Trimming stripped 0 bases from V and 0 bases from J, with 7 bases between. The CDR3 contains 15 residues. CDR1 and CDR2 (germline): SGHTS, YDEGEE. DNA of the CDR3: TGTGCCAGCAGCTTGGCCAGGGGAGCCAAAAACATTCAGTACTTC. Its translation: CASSLARGAKNIQYF.

This CDR3 is CASRTPMVSGANVLTF. As DNA, the CDR3 is TGTGCCAGCAGAACCCCTATGGTCTCTGGGGCCAACGTCCTGACTTTC. The rearrangement joins TRBV5-5 to TRBJ2-6; D is uncertain. The CDR3 is 16 residues long. Looked up from germline, CDR1 is SGHKS and CDR2 is YYEKEE (reference sequence). Trimming stripped 5 bases from V and 0 bases from J, with 12 bases between. Supplemented by reference TRBV5-5 and TRBJ2-6, the full variable domain reads DAGVTQSPTHLIKTRGQQVTLRCSPISGHKSVSWYQQVLGQGPQFIFQYYEKEERGRGNFPDRFSARQFPNYSSELNVNALLLGDSALYLCASRTPMVSGANVLTFGAGSRLTVL.

Here the CDR3 reads CASSSTGPTAEAFF. CDR3 DNA: TGTGCCAGCAGTTCAACAGGGCCCACCGCTGAAGCTTTCTTT. The chain combines TRBV7-9 with TRBJ1-1; D might be TRBD1 (6 bases). The CDR3 consists of 14 residues. V dropped 6 bases and J dropped 6 bases, with 17 bases sitting between them. CDR1 and CDR2 (germline): SEHNR, FQNEAQ (reference sequence).

V is TRBV4-1 and J is TRBJ2-3; D gene unclear. The ends were cut back, 0 bases at V and 2 bases at J, with 9 bases in the middle. This CDR3 comprises 15 residues. Germline-derived CDR1 and CDR2 are MGHRA and YSYEKL. Here the CDR3 reads CASSQEISFTDTQYF. In DNA, the CDR3 is TGCGCCAGCAGCCAAGAGATATCCTTCACAGATACGCAGTATTTT.

The chain is built from TRBV19 and TRBJ1-2; maybe TRBD1 (5 bases). V gave up 6 bases and J gave up 2 bases, with 10 bases separating them. The CDR3 contains 13 residues. Germline CDR1 reads LNHDA; CDR2 reads SQIVND (reference sequence). The chain's CDR3 is CASRTAQNYGYTF. CDR3 in DNA: TGTGCCAGTAGGACAGCCCAAAACTATGGCTACACCTTC. The whole variable domain, remainder taken from reference TRBV19 and TRBJ1-2, is DGGITQSPKYLFRKEGQNVTLSCEQNLNHDAMYWYRQDPGQGLRLIYYSQIVNDFQKGDIAEGYSVSREKKESFPLTVTSAQKNPTAFYLCASRTAQNYGYTFGSGTRLTVV.

V gene TRBV5-1 combines with J gene TRBJ2-3; D may be TRBD2 (6 bases). The V end lost 2 bases, the J end lost 1 base, and 8 bases lay between the germline ends. There are 14 residues in the CDR3. Germline lookup yields CDR1 SGHRS and CDR2 YFSETQ. In DNA, the CDR3 is TGCGCCAGCAGCTTCGGAGGGGGCACAGATACGCAGTATTTT. It translates to CASSFGGGTDTQYF.

The gene calls are TRBV6-5 and TRBJ2-7, with D perhaps being TRBD1 or TRBD2 (5 bases each). Trimming removed 8 bases from V and 2 bases from J, with 19 bases in between. The CDR3 runs to 15 residues. From germline, CDR1 is MNHEY and CDR2 SVGAGI. The CDR3 region is CASSGTERGTYEQYF. For the CDR3, the DNA is TGTGCCAGCTCAGGGACGGAACGAGGGACCTACGAGCAGTACTTC.

This rearrangement joins TRBV7-8 to TRBJ2-4, with D possibly TRBD2 on 7 matching bases. The germline CDR1 and CDR2 sequences are SGHVS and FQNEAQ. The CDR3 runs to 17 residues. V was pared by 5 bases and J by 0 bases, with 17 bases between. The CDR3 spells CASSQRRGAEAKNIQYF. In nucleotides, the CDR3 is TGTGCCAGCAGCCAGAGACGGGGGGCGGAAGCCAAAAACATTCAGTACTTC.

This clone was found once. The J gene is TRBJ1-2, the V gene TRBV5-1, with 8 bases identical to TRBD1. The germline CDR1 and CDR2 sequences are SGHRS and YFSETQ. The junction had 2 bases not matched to a gene; V was cut back by 0 bases and J by 4 bases. CDR3 length: 14 amino acids. The CDR3 nucleotides are TGCGCCAGCAGCTTGGCCGACAGGGGCTATGGCTACACCTTC. This encodes CASSLADRGYGYTF.

The chain is built from TRBV27 and TRBJ2-7; D ambiguous. The V end was cut by 4 bases, the J end by 3 bases, with 10 bases between. This CDR3 has 13 residues. Germline CDR1 reads MNHEY; CDR2 reads SMNVEV (reference sequence). The DNA for the CDR3 is TGTGCCAGCAGTTCCCCCCAAAGCTACGAGCAGTACTTC. It codes for CASSSPQSYEQYF.

This rearrangement joins TRBV30 to TRBJ1-6; TRBD1 matches 7 bases. CDR3 size: 13 residues. The junction had 8 bases not matched to a gene; V was cut back by 5 bases and J by 10 bases. CDR1 and CDR2 from the germline V gene are GTSNPN and SVGIG (reference sequence). The DNA of the CDR3 is TGTGCCTGGGCCCGACAGGGCGTCTCACCCCTCCACTTT. Translation gives CAWARQGVSPLHF.

The genes are TRBV9 and TRBJ1-3, with D perhaps TRBD1 (5 bases). V was trimmed by 4 bases and J by 3 bases, leaving 14 bases between them. Germline V gene sequence: CDR1 SGDLS, CDR2 YYNGEE. The CDR3 contains 15 residues. The CDR3 bases are TGTGCCAGCAGCCCCACGGGGGGACTTGGAAACACCATATATTTT. It translates to CASSPTGGLGNTIYF. Full variable domain (remainder filled in from reference TRBV9 and TRBJ1-3): DSGVTQTPKHLITATGQRVTLRCSPRSGDLSVYWYQQSLDQGLQFLIQYYNGEERAKGNILERFSAQQFPDLHSELNLSSLELGDSALYFCASSPTGGLGNTIYFGEGSWLTVV.

This clone was seen once. The V call is TRBV2, the J call TRBJ1-2; D is undetermined. Germline CDR1 and CDR2: SNHLY and FYNNEI. The V and J ends lost 2 bases and 5 bases respectively, with 12 bases between them. The CDR3 contains 14 residues. The CDR3 loop is CASSERYTGYGYTF. The DNA of the CDR3 is TGTGCCAGCAGTGAAAGGTATACGGGGTATGGCTACACCTTC.

The chain recombines TRBV6-6 with TRBJ1-2, with TRBD1 matching over 8 bases. J lost 7 bases, V lost 6 bases, and 4 bases had no gene match. The length of the CDR3 is 12 residues. Germline V gene lookup returns CDR1 MNHNY and CDR2 SVGAGI (reference sequence). This CDR3 reads CASSDRGAGYTF. CDR3 bases: TGTGCCAGCAGCGACAGGGGTGCTGGCTACACCTTC.

This clone was counted only a few times. The chain employs TRBV27 and TRBJ2-7; a weak D match, TRBD2 (6 bases). Germline CDR1 is MNHEY and CDR2 is SMNVEV (reference sequence). Trimming removed 2 bases at V and 3 bases at J, with 14 bases between. The CDR3 extends over 15 amino acids. The CDR3 sequence: CASSLQPRGSYEQYF. The DNA for the CDR3 is TGTGCCAGCAGTTTACAACCACGGGGGAGCTACGAGCAGTACTTC.

The rearrangement links TRBV30 to TRBJ2-1, with 10 bases identical to TRBD2. Germline CDR1 is GTSNPN and CDR2 is SVGIG (reference sequence). There are 15 residues in the CDR3. V was pared by 0 bases and J by 8 bases, with 7 bases of the junction left unmatched. CDR3: CAWSVSLAGLDEQFF. CDR3 sequence (DNA): TGTGCCTGGAGTGTGTCACTAGCGGGGTTGGATGAGCAGTTCTTC.

The chain recombines TRBV19 with TRBJ2-4; 8 bases are shared with TRBD1. Germline trimming cut 10 bases from V and 6 bases from J; bases unmatched to any gene: 8. Germline V CDR1 and CDR2: LNHDA, SQIVND (reference sequence). The CDR3 runs 13 residues. CDR3 residues: CATQKTGGNIQYF. As DNA, the CDR3 is TGTGCCACCCAGAAAACAGGGGGAAACATTCAGTACTTC. The entire variable domain, with the rest obtained from reference TRBV19 and TRBJ2-4, is as follows: DGGITQSPKYLFRKEGQNVTLSCEQNLNHDAMYWYRQDPGQGLRLIYYSQIVNDFQKGDIAEGYSVSREKKESFPLTVTSAQKNPTAFYLCATQKTGGNIQYFGAGTRLSVL.

The chain's CDR3 is CASSSQFIGQGKETQYF. The CDR3 DNA is TGTGCCAGCAGCAGTCAATTTATCGGACAGGGAAAAGAGACCCAGTACTTC. The gene calls are TRBV21-1 and TRBJ2-5; TRBD1, the table's D call, was not compared with the DNA. TRBV21-1 is assigned pseudogene status. This CDR3 is built from 17 residues.

The chain employs TRBV12-3 or TRBV12-4 and TRBJ1-5, with unresolved D. Between the trimmed V and J ends, which lost 7 bases and 3 bases, there was a span of 10 bases. The CDR3 has 13 residues. CDR3 sequence (DNA): TGTGCCAGCATCGGCGGCGACAATCAGCCCCAGCATTTT. Amino acids: CASIGGDNQPQHF.